The 25 T cell receptor beta chains listed next were all sequenced from one sample in a study of shared clonotypes between healthy human individuals. Measured with immunoSEQ multiplex PCR; TCRdb has only the in-frame clones, and not every one. The sample includes roughly 2.4 million clones, 90% to 96% seen only once; the top ten take around 0.13%. The source material was naive CD4+ T cells sorted from blood. This sample's subset: CD45RA+ positively selected. Receptor source: a man aged 18 to 29 in good health.

J is TRBJ1-1 and V is TRBV30; 7 nucleotides line up with TRBD1. Germline V gene lookup returns CDR1 GTSNPN and CDR2 SVGIG (reference sequence). Unmatched junction bases numbered 7, after V lost 2 bases and J lost 7 bases. The CDR3 runs to 13 residues. CDR3 sequence: CAWSRTGGLEAFF. The CDR3 region has the DNA TGTGCCTGGAGTAGGACAGGAGGACTTGAAGCTTTCTTT.

The V and J genes are TRBV12-5 and TRBJ1-3; D perhaps matches TRBD1 (5 bases). The CDR3 totals 14 residues. The V gene's germline CDR1 is LGHNT and CDR2 FRNRAP. Trimming took 7 bases from V and 5 from J, leaving 15 bases between them. The CDR3 nucleotides are TGTGCTAGTGCCCTGACAGAAATCAGAAACACCATATATTTT. This translates into CASALTEIRNTIYF.

The chain is built from TRBV5-1 and TRBJ2-5; D is undetermined. This CDR3 spans 14 amino acids. The V gene lost 0 bases and the J gene lost 7 bases, with 13 bases spanning the gap. Germline loops: CDR1 SGHRS, CDR2 YFSETQ. The DNA of the CDR3 is TGCGCCAGCAGCTTGGAAGGGCGTGACCGGACCCAGTACTTC. This sequence encodes CASSLEGRDRTQYF.

The chain combines TRBV7-6 with TRBJ1-4; 9 bases agree with TRBD1. The V segment lost 5 bases and the J segment 8 bases; nucleotides outside the gene matches: 9. The CDR3 contains 15 residues. Germline V gene lookup returns CDR1 SGHVS and CDR2 FNYEAQ. CDR3 in DNA: TGTGCCAGCAGCCTAGGGACAGGGTTGTCCGAAAAACTGTTTTTT. Translating it yields CASSLGTGLSEKLFF. Based on the CDR3 plus reference TRBV7-6 and TRBJ1-4, the full variable domain is GAGVSQSPRYKVTKRGQDVALRCDPISGHVSLYWYRQALGQGPEFLTYFNYEAQQDKSGLPNDRFSAERPEGSISTLTIQRTEQRDSAMYRCASSLGTGLSEKLFFGSGTQLSVL.

This clone was found once. This chain connects TRBV7-8 to TRBJ1-1, with D unresolved. Germline V lookup: CDR1 SGHVS, CDR2 FQNEAQ. V lost 4 bases and J 3 bases, leaving 9 bases between the germline ends. The CDR3 length is 13 residues. In nucleotides, the CDR3 is TGTGCCAGCAGCTGGAGTTTGGACACTGAAGCTTTCTTT. Residues: CASSWSLDTEAFF.

This chain connects TRBV4-3 to TRBJ2-6; the D gene could be TRBD1 or TRBD2 (5 bases each). Per the germline V gene, CDR1 is LGHNA and CDR2 is YSLEER. Deletions cut 4 bases from V and 4 bases from J, with 20 bases between. This CDR3 has 18 residues. Here the CDR3 DNA reads TGCGCCAGCAGCCCCGTTAGGGGAACGAGGGGAGGGGCCAACGTCCTGACTTTC. Translating it yields CASSPVRGTRGGANVLTF.

V usage is TRBV5-1 and J usage is TRBJ2-7; D gene unclear. Germline lookup yields CDR1 SGHRS and CDR2 YFSETQ. Between the trimmed V and J ends, which lost 1 base and 3 bases, there was a span of 20 bases. CDR3 length: 17 amino acids. The CDR3 bases are TGCGCCAGCAGCTTGAGCCTGGGTAGCAGAGAAGACTACGAGCAGTACTTC. Translation gives CASSLSLGSREDYEQYF. Drawing the rest from reference TRBV5-1 and TRBJ2-7, the complete variable domain is KAGVTQTPRYLIKTRGQQVTLSCSPISGHRSVSWYQQTPGQGLQFLFEYFSETQRNKGNFPGRFSGRQFSNSRSEMNVSTLELGDSALYLCASSLSLGSREDYEQYFGPGTRLTVT.

The chain joins TRBV5-1 to TRBJ2-3, with 7 bases that match TRBD2. The V segment lost 2 bases and the J segment 6 bases; nucleotides outside the gene matches: 9. In germline, CDR1 is SGHRS, CDR2 YFSETQ. The CDR3 loop spans 15 amino acids. CDR3 DNA: TGCGCCAGCAGCTTAGCTAGCGGAACACCGGATACGCAGTATTTT. Residues: CASSLASGTPDTQYF.

The chain uses TRBV7-2 and TRBJ1-1, with D possibly matching TRBD1 (6 bases). Germline V lookup: CDR1 SGHTA, CDR2 FQGNSA. Trimming took 0 bases from V and 7 from J, leaving 18 bases between them. This CDR3 spans 16 amino acids. The CDR3 nucleotides are TGTGCCAGCAGCTTAGCGATTCATATAGGGGGGTTTGAAGCTTTCTTT. As protein: CASSLAIHIGGFEAFF.

This sequence joins TRBV11-3 and TRBJ2-2, with 10 nucleotides matching TRBD1. J was trimmed by 7 bases and V by 5 bases; bases with no gene match: 4. Germline CDR1 and CDR2: SGHNT and YENEEA. This CDR3 comprises 14 residues. CDR3 amino acids: CASSGTGAVGELFF. In nucleotides, the CDR3 is TGTGCCAGCAGCGGGACAGGGGCGGTCGGGGAGCTGTTTTTT.

This chain uses TRBV18 with TRBJ1-6; tentative D call: TRBD1 (5 bases). Germline-derived CDR1 and CDR2 are KGHSH and LQKENI. The germline V and J ends were trimmed by 6 bases and 4 bases, with 22 bases remaining between them. CDR3 length: 18 amino acids. Here the CDR3 DNA reads TGTGCCAGCTCGCCTCGGCCGATGGCGGGGGAATATAATTCACCCCTCCACTTT. Protein sequence: CASSPRPMAGEYNSPLHF.

The chain is built from TRBV7-2 and TRBJ1-2; the D is unclear. CDR1 and CDR2 (germline): SGHTA, FQGNSA. The CDR3 has 12 amino acids. V lost 6 bases and J 1 base, leaving 6 bases between the germline ends. The CDR3 loop reads CASRTDNYGYTF. The CDR3 bases are TGTGCCAGCAGAACAGATAACTATGGCTACACCTTC.

The chain carries TRBV5-1 and TRBJ2-7; D unclear. Deletions cut 0 bases from V and 3 bases from J, with 16 bases between. Germline lookup yields CDR1 SGHRS and CDR2 YFSETQ. The CDR3 has 16 residues. The CDR3 is CASSLADGGGRYEQYF. The CDR3 nucleotides are TGCGCCAGCAGCTTGGCGGACGGCGGCGGTCGCTACGAGCAGTACTTC.

The chain recombines TRBV6-5 with TRBJ1-6, with D perhaps matching TRBD1 (5 bases). Trimming took off 3 bases at V and 8 bases at J, with 14 bases between the two ends. This CDR3 has 15 amino acids. Looked up from germline, CDR1 is MNHEY and CDR2 is SVGAGI. The CDR3 loop reads CASSYEGSIDSPLHF. CDR3 bases: TGTGCCAGCAGTTATGAGGGGAGCATAGATTCACCCCTCCACTTT.

This chain uses TRBV12-5 with TRBJ1-5; D is ambiguous. V lost 5 bases and J 2 bases, leaving 13 bases between the germline ends. The CDR3 is 15 residues long. Germline CDR1 is LGHNT and CDR2 is FRNRAP. CDR3 sequence (DNA): TGTGCTAGTGGTCGGGGAAACTCCGGCAATCAGCCCCAGCATTTT. Protein product: CASGRGNSGNQPQHF.

This sequence joins TRBV6-9 and TRBJ2-7; TRBD2 aligns across 9 bases. Germline V gene lookup returns CDR1 MNHGY and CDR2 SVAAGI. The CDR3 is 15 amino acids. After removal of 3 bases from V and 6 bases from J, the junction contained 9 bases not matched to a gene. CDR3 protein: CASSYSGGRAAEQYF. CDR3 nucleotide sequence: TGTGCCAGCAGTTACTCCGGCGGGAGGGCCGCCGAGCAGTACTTC.

The gene calls are TRBV6-6 and TRBJ2-3; 9 bases are a match to TRBD1. The junction had 10 bases not matched to a gene; V was cut back by 9 bases and J by 6 bases. The CDR3 length is 14 residues. The germline V gene has CDR1 MNHNY and CDR2 SVGAGI (reference sequence). The CDR3 nucleotides are TGTGCCAGTAGCCCGGGACAGGGAATTGATACGCAGTATTTT. It is translated as CASSPGQGIDTQYF.

Concerning this clone: The sample contains more than one DNA sequence encoding this CDR3. The chain employs TRBV2 and TRBJ1-2; TRBD1 agrees at 11 bases. J gave up 2 bases and V 5 bases, and 1 base lay outside the gene matches. The CDR3 consists of 14 residues. The germline gives CDR1 SNHLY, CDR2 FYNNEI. CDR3 sequence reads: CASSRDRGNYGYTF. The DNA for the CDR3 is TGTGCCAGCAGTCGGGACAGGGGGAACTATGGCTACACCTTC.

This chain links TRBV5-1 with TRBJ2-3; D uncertain. Germline lookup yields CDR1 SGHRS and CDR2 YFSETQ. Trimming shortened V by 7 bases and J by 4 bases, and 16 bases separated the two germline ends. The CDR3 has 14 amino acids. CDR3 loop: CASAGVEFADTQYF. The CDR3 coding sequence is TGCGCCAGCGCAGGCGTCGAGTTTGCAGATACGCAGTATTTT.

Here the CDR3 DNA reads TGCGCCAGCAGCCAAGATCGTCTCCCTTACGAAAAACTGTTTTTT. This codes for CASSQDRLPYEKLFF. The V gene is TRBV4-1, the J gene TRBJ1-4; D gene ambiguous. V was pared by 0 bases and J by 8 bases, with 13 bases between. This CDR3 has 15 residues. In germline, CDR1 is MGHRA, CDR2 YSYEKL.

The chain combines TRBV7-2 with TRBJ2-5, with no clear D. V lost 1 base and J lost 4, with 10 bases in between. The CDR3 sequence is 14 residues long. Germline assignment: CDR1 SGHTA and CDR2 FQGNSA. Here the CDR3 reads CASSLEVFGETQYF. The CDR3, as DNA: TGTGCCAGCAGCTTAGAGGTGTTCGGAGAGACCCAGTACTTC.

V usage is TRBV7-3 and J usage is TRBJ1-1; possibly TRBD1 for D (6 bases). V was pared by 1 base and J by 3 bases, with 9 bases between. Per the germline V gene, CDR1 is SGHTA and CDR2 is FQGTGA. The CDR3 runs 14 residues. In DNA, the CDR3 is TGTGCCAGCAGCTTAAAAGGGGGGGACACTGAAGCTTTCTTT. The encoded protein is CASSLKGGDTEAFF.

In regard to this clone: Other DNA sequences in the same sample also yield this CDR3. This rearrangement joins TRBV9 to TRBJ2-1, with 12 positions matching TRBD2. CDR1 is SGDLS and CDR2 is YYNGEE in the germline V gene. V trimming: 2 bases; J trimming: 9 bases; junction bases outside the gene matches: 6. This CDR3 is built from 15 residues. The CDR3 here is CASSVGLAGTREQFF. The CDR3 bases are TGTGCCAGCAGCGTCGGACTAGCGGGGACCCGTGAGCAGTTCTTC.

The V gene is TRBV11-3, the J gene TRBJ2-3; D not certain. Germline-derived CDR1 and CDR2 are SGHNT and YENEEA. This CDR3 region has 14 residues. V was trimmed by 0 bases and J by 4 bases, leaving 8 bases between them. Here the CDR3 DNA reads TGTGCCAGCAGCTTAGATCAACCCCCAGATACGCAGTATTTT. As protein: CASSLDQPPDTQYF.

The chain couples TRBV9 to TRBJ2-1; 7 nucleotides match TRBD2. The length of the CDR3 is 15 residues. V was clipped by 4 bases and J by 7 bases; unmatched bases: 11. Germline V lookup: CDR1 SGDLS, CDR2 YYNGEE. The CDR3 protein is CASSPRLVAGNEQFF. CDR3 nucleotides: TGTGCCAGCAGCCCTCGACTAGTAGCGGGTAATGAGCAGTTCTTC.